The rows below give T cell receptor beta chains drawn from one sample of a study of cytomegalovirus exposure and HLA in healthy donors. Only in-frame clones appear in the TCRdb table, and some are missing; sequencing was by immunoSEQ multiplex PCR. This sample yields about 180,000 clones, of which roughly 86% are seen a single time; roughly 3% belongs to the top ten. The sequenced sample consisted of PBMCs. All receptors derive from a man younger than 30 in good health and CMV-seropositive. CDR3s include the opening cysteine and the closing phenylalanine or tryptophan. A D gene is named only where the DNA matches it firmly. Not every row has a clone size; where given, it reads once, few, many or a size class.

cdr3_nt cdr3_aa v_call d_call j_call clone_size
TGTGCCAGCAGTCGCGACATTGGTGGCTACAATGAGCAGTTCTTC CASSRDIGGYNEQFF TRBV7-3 . TRBJ2-1 .
TGTGCCAGCAGTTACGGGACAGCAACCTATGGCTACACCTTC CASSYGTATYGYTF TRBV6-5 TRBD1 TRBJ1-2 .
TGTGCCAGCAGCCAGGCGGGCCAGCAGTATTTT CASSQAGQQYF TRBV4-2 . TRBJ2-3 .
TGTGCCTCCACGATCCGGCGGGGCACAGATACGCAGTATTTT CASTIRRGTDTQYF TRBV30 . TRBJ2-3 .
TGCGCCAGCAGCTGGGTGACAGGGAACTCCATCTATGGCTACACCTTC CASSWVTGNSIYGYTF TRBV5-1 TRBD1 TRBJ1-2 .
TGCAGTGCTCCACTAGCGTACATTCAGTACTTC CSAPLAYIQYF TRBV20-1 TRBD2 TRBJ2-4 .
TGTGCCAGCAGTTTAGCGGGCCCCTCTGGGGCCAACGTCCTGACTTTC CASSLAGPSGANVLTF TRBV28 . TRBJ2-6 .
TGTGCCAGCAGCAAGGGGGCTAGGGACACTGAAGCTTTCTTT CASSKGARDTEAFF TRBV5-4 TRBD1 TRBJ1-1 .
TGTGCCAGCAGCTTAGGCTATCCCTCCTACGAGCAGTACTTC CASSLGYPSYEQYF TRBV7-9 . TRBJ2-7 .
TGTGCCAGCAGCTTACTGTCTGGACAGGTCTTCTATGGCTACACCTTC CASSLLSGQVFYGYTF TRBV13 TRBD1 TRBJ1-2 .
TGTGCCAGCAGCGTAGCTTGGAACTATGGCTACACCTTC CASSVAWNYGYTF TRBV28 . TRBJ1-2 .
TGCGCCAGCAGCCCTGGACAGGGCGGACCTGAAGCTTTCTTT CASSPGQGGPEAFF TRBV4-3 TRBD1 TRBJ1-1 .
TGTGCCACCAGCAGAGATCATCCAGGGACTCCGAACACCGGGGAGCTGTTTTTT CATSRDHPGTPNTGELFF TRBV15 . TRBJ2-2 once
TGCACCCCTCAACCGGGACAGGGGGGGAATGAGCAGTTCTTC CTPQPGQGGNEQFF TRBV29-1 TRBD1 TRBJ2-1 .
TGTGCCAGCAGTTACGGTTTAGGAGGGGACCCTGGGGAGCTGTTTTTT CASSYGLGGDPGELFF TRBV6-5 . TRBJ2-2 .
TGTGCCAGCAGCCCCCGGTCCCCGGGCTACGAGCAGTACTTC CASSPRSPGYEQYF TRBV7-2 . TRBJ2-7 .
TGTGCCAGCAGTTACCCAGGCAACGTGGATGAAAAACTGTTTTTT CASSYPGNVDEKLFF TRBV6-6 . TRBJ1-4 .
TGTGCCAGCAGCTTTCTAGCGGGAGGTGTGCAGTTCTTC CASSFLAGGVQFF TRBV5-4 TRBD2 TRBJ2-1 few
TGTGCCAGCAGCCCCCAGAGGCAGATTAATTCACCCCTCCACTTT CASSPQRQINSPLHF TRBV9 . TRBJ1-6 .
TGTGCCAGCAGCTCGCCCCGGACTGGGACAGATACGCAGTATTTT CASSSPRTGTDTQYF TRBV13 . TRBJ2-3 .
TGTGCCAGCAGCTTGGGACAGATAAACATTCAGTACTTC CASSLGQINIQYF TRBV7-2 TRBD1 TRBJ2-4 .
TGTGCCAGCAGCTCCCGGGGGAGTCTGGACGAGCAGTACTTC CASSSRGSLDEQYF TRBV9 . TRBJ2-7 .
TGCAGCGTTGAAGACTGGCAGGGTAGGAGCACTGAAGCTTTCTTT CSVEDWQGRSTEAFF TRBV29-1 . TRBJ1-1 .
TGTGCCAGCAGCCGGACAGGGAGCTCCTACGAGCAGTACTTC CASSRTGSSYEQYF TRBV6-6 TRBD1 TRBJ2-7 .
TGTGCCATCAGTGGGACTAGCGGGAGGTACGAGCAGTACTTC CAISGTSGRYEQYF TRBV10-3 TRBD2 TRBJ2-7 once
TGTGCCAGCAGCCACCTAGGAGAGTCGTACCAAGAGACCCAGTACTTC CASSHLGESYQETQYF TRBV7-6 . TRBJ2-5 .
TGTGCCAGCAGCTTAGCGCCCCCTAGCGGGGGGGACGAGCAGTACTTC CASSLAPPSGGDEQYF TRBV7-6 TRBD2 TRBJ2-7 few
TGTGCCGCGGAATCTCAAGAGACCCAGTACTTC CAAESQETQYF TRBV7-2 . TRBJ2-5 .
TGTGCCAGCAGCAACCGGGACAGGGGAGCCGGCTATGGCTACACCTTC CASSNRDRGAGYGYTF TRBV9 TRBD1 TRBJ1-2 .
TGTGCCAGTGGTCCAATGGGGAGCGCAGATACGCAGTATTTT CASGPMGSADTQYF TRBV19 . TRBJ2-3 .
TGTGCCAGCAGCCCGCCCGGGACAACCGACACTGAAGCTTTCTTT CASSPPGTTDTEAFF TRBV7-9 . TRBJ1-1 .
TGTGCCAGCACCTCTCAGGGACAGGGGAGAGAGACCCAGTACTTC CASTSQGQGRETQYF TRBV6-5 TRBD1 TRBJ2-5 .
TGTGCCAGCAGGGGAGGGACAGGGGTTGACGAGCAGTACTTC CASRGGTGVDEQYF TRBV7-9 TRBD1 TRBJ2-7 .
TGTGCCAGCAGCTTAGTACTAGCGGGAACCCTCTACGAGCAATACTTC CASSLVLAGTLYEQYF TRBV7-8 TRBD2 TRBJ2-7 .
TGTGCCACCAGCAGAGATTCGCGACCCTGGGCCAATGAGCAGTTCTTC CATSRDSRPWANEQFF TRBV15 . TRBJ2-1 once
TGTGCCAGCCTGGATGGTAGCTCGTTGGAAACGCAGTATTTT CASLDGSSLETQYF TRBV19 . TRBJ2-3 .
TGTGCCAGCAGTTACTCGTTTCTCACAGAGCAGTTCTTC CASSYSFLTEQFF TRBV6-5 . TRBJ2-1 .
TGTGCCAGTAGTGAGGACTATTACAATGAGCAGTTCTTC CASSEDYYNEQFF TRBV19 . TRBJ2-1 .
TGCAGCGTTGGAAACGGGATCCCCGGGACCCAGTACTTC CSVGNGIPGTQYF TRBV29-1 . TRBJ2-5 .
TGTGCCAGCAGCTTAAGAGGGGACAGAAGCAATCAGCCCCAGCATTTT CASSLRGDRSNQPQHF TRBV7-8 TRBD1 TRBJ1-5 .
TGCGCCAGCAGCCACGGGACAGGGGTGTTAGAGCAGTACTTC CASSHGTGVLEQYF TRBV4-1 TRBD1 TRBJ2-7 .
TGTGCCAGCCTCCTATTTCCTGAAGCTTTCTTT CASLLFPEAFF TRBV6-6 . TRBJ1-1 .
TGTGCCAGTAGTCTCTCATCGACATGGGGGGTTAACTATGGCTACACCTTC CASSLSSTWGVNYGYTF TRBV19 . TRBJ1-2 .
TGTGCCAGCAGGTATCATTCCGGGACAGGGATGATCTTC CASRYHSGTGMIF TRBV6-5 TRBD1 TRBJ2-1 .
TGTGCCAGTACCCCCGACAGGAGCTCCTACGAGCAGTACTTC CASTPDRSSYEQYF TRBV19 . TRBJ2-7 .
TGTGCCAGCAGATTTAGGTCGGGGGGTAGGACTGAAGCTTTCTTT CASRFRSGGRTEAFF TRBV27 . TRBJ1-1 .
TGTGCCACGAAAGAGGGACTAGCGGAGGAGACCCAGTACTTC CATKEGLAEETQYF TRBV15 TRBD2 TRBJ2-5 few
TGTGCCAGCAGCCCAGTGCCGGTTGGGAGGTATGGCTACACCTTC CASSPVPVGRYGYTF TRBV5-4 . TRBJ1-2 .
TGTGCCACCATGACGGCCCCAACGGGAGGGAATCAGCCCCAGCATTTT CATMTAPTGGNQPQHF TRBV19 . TRBJ1-5 .
TGCGCCAGCAGCCAAGATCTAATAGTCAACTATGGCTACACCTTC CASSQDLIVNYGYTF TRBV4-3 . TRBJ1-2 .
TGTGCCAGCAGCGATAGGCGGGCGAACACCGGGGAGCTGTTTTTT CASSDRRANTGELFF TRBV7-2 . TRBJ2-2 .
TGTGCCAGCAGCGTAGCTGTGGACAGCCCTAATCCTGAAGCTTTCTTT CASSVAVDSPNPEAFF TRBV9 . TRBJ1-1 .
TGTGCCAGCAGTGAAGCGGTGAACACTGAAGCTTTCTTT CASSEAVNTEAFF TRBV6-4 . TRBJ1-1 .